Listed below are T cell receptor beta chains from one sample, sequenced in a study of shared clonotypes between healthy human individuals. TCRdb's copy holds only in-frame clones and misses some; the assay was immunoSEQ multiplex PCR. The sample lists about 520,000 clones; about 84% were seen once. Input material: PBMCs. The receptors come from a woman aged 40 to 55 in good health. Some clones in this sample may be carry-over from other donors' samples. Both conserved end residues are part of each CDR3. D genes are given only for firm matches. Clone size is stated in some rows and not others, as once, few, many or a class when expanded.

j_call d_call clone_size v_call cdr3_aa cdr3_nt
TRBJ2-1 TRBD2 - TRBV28 CASSTRTSGNEQFF TGTGCCAGCAGCACTCGGACTAGCGGGAATGAGCAGTTCTTC
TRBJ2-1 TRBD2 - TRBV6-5 CASSAGLADYNEQFF TGTGCCAGCAGTGCTGGACTAGCGGACTACAATGAGCAGTTCTTC
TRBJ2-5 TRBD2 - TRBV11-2 CASSLSLAGQTQYF TGTGCCAGCAGCTTATCTCTAGCGGGTCAGACCCAGTACTTC
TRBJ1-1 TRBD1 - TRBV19 CASTKTGATEAFF TGTGCCAGTACTAAAACAGGGGCCACTGAAGCTTTCTTT
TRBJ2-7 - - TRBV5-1 CASSITGLTYEQYF TGCGCCAGCAGCATAACAGGGCTTACCTACGAGCAGTACTTC
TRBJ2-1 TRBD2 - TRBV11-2 CASSLGTSVKTGEQFF TGTGCCAGCAGCTTAGGAACTAGCGTCAAGACCGGTGAGCAGTTCTTC
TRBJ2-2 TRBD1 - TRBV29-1 CSGGQGANTGELFF TGCAGCGGGGGACAGGGTGCGAACACCGGGGAGCTGTTTTTT
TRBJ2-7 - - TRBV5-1 CASSLAGQQYEQYF TGCGCCAGCAGTTTGGCAGGACAGCAATACGAGCAGTACTTC
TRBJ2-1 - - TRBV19 CASSTQTYNEQFF TGTGCCAGTAGCACCCAAACCTACAATGAGCAGTTCTTC
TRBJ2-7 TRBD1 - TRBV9 CASSVHGQGGEQYF TGTGCCAGCAGCGTACACGGACAGGGGGGCGAGCAGTACTTC
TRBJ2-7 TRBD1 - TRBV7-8 CASSAGQGGSYEQYF TGTGCCAGCAGCGCTGGACAGGGAGGTTCCTACGAGCAGTACTTC
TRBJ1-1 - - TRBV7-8 CASSSPRGIGTEAFF TGTGCCAGCAGCTCCCCTAGGGGTATAGGCACTGAAGCTTTCTTT
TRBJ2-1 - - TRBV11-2 CASSLGEGSYNEQFF TGTGCCAGCAGCTTGGGGGAAGGCTCCTACAATGAGCAGTTCTTC
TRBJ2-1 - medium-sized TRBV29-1 CSVAVTGNNEQFF TGCAGCGTCGCTGTTACAGGGAACAATGAGCAGTTCTTC
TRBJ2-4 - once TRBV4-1 CASSRTLGVAKNIQYF TGCGCCAGCAGCCGGACCCTCGGGGTGGCCAAAAACATTCAGTACTTC
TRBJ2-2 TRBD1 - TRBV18 CASSPRGQANTGELFF TGTGCCAGCTCACCAAGGGGACAGGCGAACACCGGGGAGCTGTTTTTT
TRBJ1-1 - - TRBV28 CASSLVVNTEAFF TGTGCCAGCAGTTTAGTGGTGAACACTGAAGCTTTCTTT
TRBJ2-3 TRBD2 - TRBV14 CASSPRLAGGFRTDTQYF TGTGCCAGCAGCCCACGACTAGCGGGAGGATTTCGCACAGATACGCAGTATTTT
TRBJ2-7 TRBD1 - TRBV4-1 CASSQVDRGGYEQYF TGCGCCAGCAGCCAAGTCGACAGGGGGGGATACGAGCAGTACTTC
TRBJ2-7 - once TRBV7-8 CASSLGGTHSYEQYF TGTGCCAGCAGCTTAGGAGGGACTCACTCCTACGAGCAGTACTTC
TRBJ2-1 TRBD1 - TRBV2 CASSVRQGAGNEQFF TGTGCCAGCAGTGTACGACAGGGGGCTGGCAATGAGCAGTTCTTC
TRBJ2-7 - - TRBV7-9 CASSLGQGRNEQYF TGTGCCAGCAGCTTAGGGCAGGGCAGGAACGAGCAGTACTTC
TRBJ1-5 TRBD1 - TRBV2 CASSVIQGVVPQHF TGTGCCAGCAGTGTGATACAGGGGGTGGTGCCCCAGCATTTT
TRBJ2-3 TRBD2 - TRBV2 CASSESLAGDTQYF TGTGCCAGCAGTGAAAGTCTAGCGGGAGATACGCAGTATTTT
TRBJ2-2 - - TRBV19 CASRETTGELFF TGTGCCAGTAGAGAGACCACCGGGGAGCTGTTTTTT
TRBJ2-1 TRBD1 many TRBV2 CASSGGQGDNEQFF TGTGCCAGCAGTGGGGGACAGGGAGACAATGAGCAGTTCTTC
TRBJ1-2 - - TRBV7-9 CASSFPGGSDGYTF TGTGCCAGCAGCTTCCCGGGAGGGAGCGATGGCTACACCTTC
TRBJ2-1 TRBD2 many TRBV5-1 CASSQTIAGSYNEQFF TGCGCCAGCAGCCAAACCATAGCGGGTTCCTACAATGAGCAGTTCTTC
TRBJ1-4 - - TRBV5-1 CASSLEFQGSSEKLFF TGCGCCAGCAGCTTGGAGTTCCAGGGAAGTAGTGAAAAACTGTTTTTT
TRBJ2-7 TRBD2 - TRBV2 CASSEAAGGTYEQYF TGTGCCAGCAGTGAAGCAGCGGGAGGAACCTACGAGCAGTACTTC
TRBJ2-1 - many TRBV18 CASSTRSDVKFF TGTGCCAGCTCGACTAGATCGGATGTTAAGTTCTTC
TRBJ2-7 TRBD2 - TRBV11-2 CASSLGGRADSGFHEQYF TGTGCCAGCAGCTTAGGCGGGAGGGCCGATAGTGGTTTCCACGAGCAGTACTTC
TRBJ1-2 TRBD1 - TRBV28 CGQGGGLTGYTF TGTGGACAGGGCGGGGGGCTGACGGGCTACACCTTC
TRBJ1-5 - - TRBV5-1 CASSSGTGSNQPQHF TGCGCCAGCAGCTCAGGGACTGGGAGCAATCAGCCCCAGCATTTT
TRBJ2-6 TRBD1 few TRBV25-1 CASSGTGVVGANVLTF TGTGCCAGTTCCGGGACAGGGGTGGTGGGGGCCAACGTCCTGACTTTC
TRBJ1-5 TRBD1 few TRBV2 CASHNQGAGFGQPQHF TGTGCCAGCCACAATCAGGGGGCAGGATTCGGTCAGCCCCAGCATTTT
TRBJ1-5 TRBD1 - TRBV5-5 CASSLAGQGESQPQHF TGTGCCAGCAGCTTGGCCGGCCAGGGGGAGAGCCAGCCCCAGCATTTT
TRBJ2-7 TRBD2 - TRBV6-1 CASSPGLAGYEQYF TGTGCCAGCAGTCCCGGACTAGCGGGGTACGAGCAGTACTTC
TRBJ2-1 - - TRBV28 CASSFPHLSLTPNYNEQFF TGTGCCAGCAGTTTCCCCCATCTAAGCCTTACCCCAAACTACAATGAGCAGTTCTTC
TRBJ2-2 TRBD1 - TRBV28 CAIETGGGGELFF TGTGCCATTGAGACAGGGGGTGGCGGGGAGCTGTTTTTT
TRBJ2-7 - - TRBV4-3 CASSQELGNEQYF TGCGCCAGCAGCCAAGAGCTGGGTAACGAGCAGTACTTC
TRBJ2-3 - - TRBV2 CASSERSGTQYF TGTGCCAGCAGTGAAAGGAGTGGTACGCAGTATTTT
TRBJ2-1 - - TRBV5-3 CARSHPPLPEGTAYNEQFF TGTGCCAGAAGCCACCCGCCCCTCCCCGAGGGTACGGCCTACAATGAGCAGTTCTTC
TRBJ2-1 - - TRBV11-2 CASSLGPGDRNEQFF TGTGCCAGCAGCTTGGGCCCAGGGGATAGGAATGAGCAGTTCTTC
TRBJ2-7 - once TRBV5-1 CASSLWTGSSYEQYF TGCGCCAGCAGCTTGTGGACGGGCAGCTCCTACGAGCAGTACTTC
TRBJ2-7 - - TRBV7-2 CASSSGWGPGEQYF TGTGCCAGCAGCTCCGGGTGGGGCCCTGGTGAGCAGTACTTC
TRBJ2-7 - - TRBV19 CASSPQGKTYEQYF TGTGCCAGTAGTCCCCAGGGGAAAACCTACGAGCAGTACTTC
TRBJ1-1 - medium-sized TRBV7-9 CASSLAGSHTEAFF TGTGCCAGCAGCTTAGCGGGCAGCCACACTGAAGCTTTCTTT
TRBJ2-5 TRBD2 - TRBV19 CASRPWGFSGEETQYF TGTGCCAGTAGGCCCTGGGGGTTTAGCGGGGAAGAGACCCAGTACTTC
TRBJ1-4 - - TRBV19 CASSIGLWEKLFF TGTGCCAGTAGTATCGGGCTGTGGGAAAAACTGTTTTTT
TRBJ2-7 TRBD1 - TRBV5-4 CASSRPGQSSYEQYF TGTGCCAGCAGCCGACCGGGACAGTCCTCCTACGAGCAGTACTTC
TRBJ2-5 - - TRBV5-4 CASSQTGQETQYF TGTGCCAGCAGCCAGACAGGCCAAGAGACCCAGTACTTC
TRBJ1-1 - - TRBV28 CASSTPALRVTEAFF TGTGCCAGCAGTACTCCCGCGCTCCGGGTAACTGAAGCTTTCTTT
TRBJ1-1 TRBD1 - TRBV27 CASSLQGGRGRNTEAFF TGTGCCAGCAGTTTACAAGGGGGCAGGGGACGGAACACTGAAGCTTTCTTT
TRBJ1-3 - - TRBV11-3 CASSSGTGNTIYF TGTGCCAGCAGCTCGGGGACAGGAAACACCATATATTTT
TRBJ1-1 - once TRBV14 CASSQGLYTEAFF TGTGCCAGCAGCCAGGGGCTGTACACTGAAGCTTTCTTT
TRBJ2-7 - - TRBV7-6 CASSRYYEQYF TGTGCCAGCAGCCGTTACTACGAGCAGTACTTC